The entry that follows covers one TCR beta chain sequence. Its target is not known. The sample is drawn from a study of blood T cells in healthy people across ages. The study's findings and limits: Both naive CD4+ cell counts and diversity were greater in long-lived donors than in aged donors. While age rose, TCR beta diversity per million T cells dropped in a roughly linear way.

Through a sample-barcoded 5' primer and a J-beta primer mix, a second PCR was run for about 6 to 12 cycles. Via MiXCR, TCRdb re-called the 5' RACE reads, giving one row per CDR3 protein. Seen here are some 1.4 million distinct CDR3 sequences, 35% to 45% observed once, and the top ten hold approximately 7.9%. The sample consisted of blood. The clonotype originates from a woman in her late teens or twenties in good health.

The CDR3 protein is CASSYQGGGSYEQYF. The CDR3 region has the DNA TGTGCCAGCAGTTACCAAGGCGGTGGCTCCTACGAGCAGTACTTC. The chain employs TRBV6-5 and TRBJ2-7; no clear D gene. The CDR3 covers 15 residues. Trimming removed 2 bases from V and 0 bases from J, with 11 bases in between. CDR1 and CDR2 (germline): MNHEY, SVGAGI.